Below are 26 T cell receptor beta chains sequenced from a single sample in a study of early T cells in non-severe SARS-CoV-2 infection. One entry per CDR3 protein, called by TCRdb with MiXCR from the 5' RACE reads. The data contain tens of thousands of distinct CDR3 sequences, approximately 4.1% of them seen just once; the ten biggest clones take up 9% to 10%. Sample: whole blood. All receptors come from an adult who was a healthcare worker with PCR-confirmed SARS-CoV-2 infection or an uninfected control (not recorded which).

This clonotype was seen repeatedly, ten times or more. The rearrangement uses TRBV7-6 and TRBJ2-1, with a possible D match to TRBD2 (5 bases). Germline-derived CDR1 and CDR2 are SGHVS and FNYEAQ. Trimming took 7 bases from V and 6 from J, leaving 16 bases between them. The CDR3 totals 14 residues. CDR3 loop: CASTPYSAGNEQFF. CDR3 DNA: TGTGCCAGCACCCCGTACTCGGCGGGCAATGAGCAGTTCTTC.

This clonotype has ten or more counts. The chain carries TRBV20-1 and TRBJ1-1; 7 bases match TRBD1. Germline values: CDR1 DFQATT, CDR2 SNEGSKA (reference sequence). This CDR3 spans 13 amino acids. With 6 bases clipped from V and 1 base from J, the junction kept 5 bases outside the gene matches. This chain's CDR3 is CSADTGANTEAFF. In DNA form, the CDR3 reads TGCAGTGCCGATACAGGGGCGAACACTGAAGCTTTCTTT.

This clonotype was observed a few times. The CDR3 loop is CAISEYRPGQGQEKLFF. The CDR3 DNA sequence: TGTGCCATCAGTGAGTACCGACCGGGACAGGGACAGGAAAAACTGTTTTTT. This chain joins TRBV10-3 and TRBJ1-4, with 9 bases that match TRBD1. Trimming at V came to 1 base and at J to 8 bases, leaving 11 bases not matched to a gene. The CDR3 is made up of 17 amino acids. Looked up from germline, CDR1 is ENHRY and CDR2 is SYGVKD.

This clonotype has at least ten counts. V and J are TRBV29-1 and TRBJ2-7; tentatively, D is TRBD2 (5 bases). This CDR3 is built from 13 residues. V was clipped by 5 bases and J by 0 bases, with 11 bases between them. Germline CDR1 SQVTM, CDR2 ANQGSEA. CDR3: CSVIGVYSYEQYF. The CDR3 region has the DNA TGCAGCGTTATCGGGGTTTACTCCTACGAGCAGTACTTC.

This clonotype occurred a few times. The V and J genes are TRBV3-1 and TRBJ2-5; D call uncertain. The CDR3 is 15 amino acids. Germline CDR1 LGHDT, CDR2 YNNKEL (reference sequence). Trimming cost V 0 bases and J 4 bases, with 12 bases left between them. The CDR3 is CASSQERRVGETQYF. In nucleotides, the CDR3 is TGTGCCAGCAGCCAAGAGCGAAGGGTTGGAGAGACCCAGTACTTC.

Ten or more counts support this clonotype. The chain carries TRBV18 and TRBJ1-5, with no clear D. This CDR3 comprises 13 residues. V lost 2 bases and J lost 2, with 4 bases in between. The germline V gene has CDR1 KGHSH and CDR2 LQKENI. CDR3 in DNA: TGTGCCAGCTCACCAGGGCGCAATCAGCCCCAGCATTTT. It is translated as CASSPGRNQPQHF.

This clonotype appeared many times. The chain joins TRBV6-5 to TRBJ2-1; TRBD2 aligns across 8 bases. This CDR3 is built from 14 residues. CDR1 and CDR2 (germline): MNHEY, SVGAGI. J gave up 4 bases and V 11 bases, and 10 bases lay outside the gene matches. The CDR3 DNA follows: TGTGCCTGCCGAGCGGGAGTCGGTTACAATGAGCAGTTCTTC. Its protein is CACRAGVGYNEQFF.

The genes are TRBV11-3 and TRBJ2-3, with D maybe TRBD2 (5 bases). Germline CDR1 reads SGHNT; CDR2 reads YENEEA. The V end was cut by 2 bases, the J end by 3 bases, with 9 bases between. This CDR3 has 14 residues. The CDR3 bases are TGTGCCAGCAGCTTATCCGGGGAAACAGATACGCAGTATTTT. Its protein is CASSLSGETDTQYF.

In this sample, this clonotype turned up a few times. The chain uses TRBV28 and TRBJ2-1; TRBD2 might be the D (6 bases). Per germline, CDR1 MDHEN and CDR2 SYDVKM. The CDR3 is 12 amino acids. V was pared by 2 bases and J by 12 bases, with 11 bases between. This CDR3 reads CASSLQGLGQFF. CDR3 DNA sequence: TGTGCCAGCAGTTTACAGGGACTTGGGCAGTTCTTC.

This clonotype turned up a few times. This chain links TRBV7-9 with TRBJ1-2; D perhaps matches TRBD1 (5 bases). The CDR3 runs 16 residues. CDR1 is SEHNR and CDR2 is FQNEAQ in the germline V gene (reference sequence). Trimming took off 5 bases at V and 2 bases at J, with 18 bases between the two ends. The CDR3 loop is CASSHGYMTANYGYTF. For the CDR3, the DNA is TGTGCCAGCAGCCATGGGTATATGACAGCCAACTATGGCTACACCTTC.

At least ten counts were recorded for this clonotype. The chain recombines TRBV27 with TRBJ2-3; D ambiguous. CDR1 and CDR2 from the germline V gene are MNHEY and SMNVEV (reference sequence). The V end was cut by 6 bases, the J end by 0 bases, with 13 bases between. This CDR3 contains 15 residues. The CDR3 sequence: CASRFGSHSTDTQYF. The CDR3, as DNA: TGTGCCAGCAGGTTCGGTTCGCATAGCACAGATACGCAGTATTTT.

There are many counts of this clonotype. This sequence joins TRBV5-1 and TRBJ1-1, with D perhaps matching TRBD1 (5 bases). V shed 0 bases and J shed 1 base, with 13 bases lying between them. The germline CDR1 and CDR2 sequences are SGHRS and YFSETQ. The CDR3 runs 16 residues. The CDR3 protein is CASSLAAGTTNTEAFF. Here the CDR3 DNA reads TGCGCCAGCAGCTTGGCCGCCGGGACGACGAACACTGAAGCTTTCTTT.

In its sample, this clonotype ranks as medium-sized (0.01 to 0.1%). The V gene is TRBV5-1, the J gene TRBJ2-2; 7 bases map to TRBD1. V shed 1 base, J shed 6 bases, and the junction held 6 bases outside the gene matches. Per germline, CDR1 SGHRS and CDR2 YFSETQ. This CDR3 is 15 amino acids long. CDR3 region: CASSLTPDRAGELFF. CDR3 in DNA: TGCGCCAGCAGCTTGACCCCCGACAGGGCCGGGGAGCTGTTTTTT.

V gene TRBV4-3 combines with J gene TRBJ1-4, with TRBD1 matching over 7 bases. V shed 0 bases and J 3 bases; nucleotides not matched to a gene: 10. The CDR3 spans 18 residues. Germline V gene data show CDR1 as LGHNA and CDR2 as YSLEER. The CDR3 reads CASSQDRPGGASNEKLFF. CDR3 bases: TGCGCCAGCAGCCAAGATCGACCAGGGGGGGCATCTAATGAAAAACTGTTTTTT.

The chain's CDR3 is CASRRTGLGEQYV. In DNA form, the CDR3 reads TGTGCCAGCAGACGGACAGGGTTGGGAGAGCAGTACGTC. The rearrangement links TRBV5-5 to TRBJ2-7; 8 nucleotides align to TRBD1. Germline CDR1 SGHKS, CDR2 YYEKEE (reference sequence). J gave up 7 bases and V 5 bases, and 8 bases lay outside the gene matches. The CDR3 runs 13 residues.

This clonotype was picked up many times. This chain links TRBV18 with TRBJ2-7, with 7 bases lining up with TRBD1. Trimming took 3 bases from V and 3 from J; bases not matched to a gene: 2. Looked up from germline, CDR1 is KGHSH and CDR2 is LQKENI. CDR3 length: 13 amino acids. The DNA of the CDR3 is TGTGCCAGCTCACCGGGACAGAACTACGAGCAGTACGTC. Translating it yields CASSPGQNYEQYV.

The table lists this clonotype with many counts. V and J are TRBV20-1 and TRBJ2-1; 8 bases fit TRBD2. Unmatched junction bases numbered 13, after V lost 5 bases and J lost 7 bases. This CDR3 has 15 residues. CDR1 is DFQATT, CDR2 SNEGSKA, per germline (reference sequence). As DNA, the CDR3 is TGCAGTGCTGGGAGTCCTAGCGGGCGCCCTAATGAGCAGTTCTTC. It yields the protein CSAGSPSGRPNEQFF.

The sample holds many counts of this clonotype. The chain joins TRBV7-2 to TRBJ1-1; 9 nucleotides align to TRBD1. The germline CDR1 and CDR2 sequences are SGHTA and FQGNSA. The V segment lost 5 bases and the J segment 2 bases; nucleotides outside the gene matches: 3. The CDR3 runs to 14 residues. The CDR3 region has the DNA TGTGCCAGCAGCGTTACAGGGGGCAACACTGAAGCTTTCTTT. Protein: CASSVTGGNTEAFF.

Comments on this clonotype: One end of the junction is discordant with germline, which a read error may explain. The gene calls are TRBV28 and TRBJ2-7; 7 positions match TRBD1. The CDR3 is made up of 13 amino acids. Germline CDR1 is MDHEN and CDR2 is SYDVKM. CDR3 in DNA: TGTGCCAGCGGTTTCCGGGGACAGAACGAGCAGTACTTC. It translates to CASGFRGQNEQYF.

This clonotype was seen many times. The chain joins TRBV24-1 to TRBJ2-1; D uncertain. V lost 4 bases and J 9 bases, leaving 12 bases between the germline ends. Germline lookup yields CDR1 KGHDR and CDR2 SFDVKD. The CDR3 has 13 amino acids. The CDR3 DNA is TGTGCCACCAGTGACTTTAGCTGGGGTGAGCAGTTCTTC. Its translation is CATSDFSWGEQFF.

This clonotype was seen repeatedly, ten times or more. This chain joins TRBV7-2 and TRBJ2-5; a weak D match, TRBD2 (5 bases). CDR1 is SGHTA and CDR2 is FQGNSA in the germline V gene. There are 11 residues in the CDR3. V was cut by 3 bases and J by 8 bases, with 7 bases left in between. The CDR3 DNA reads TGTGCCAGCAGCTTCTCGGGAACCCAGTACTTC. It is translated as CASSFSGTQYF.

The table lists this clonotype with a few counts. V usage is TRBV20-1 and J usage is TRBJ2-7, with D possibly being TRBD2 (6 bases). Germline CDR1 is DFQATT and CDR2 is SNEGSKA (reference sequence). Trimming shortened V by 3 bases and J by 2 bases, and 11 bases separated the two germline ends. This CDR3 comprises 13 residues. The CDR3 protein is CSASQAGTYEQYF. The CDR3, as DNA: TGCAGTGCTAGTCAGGCGGGAACCTACGAGCAGTACTTC.

The genes are TRBV29-1 and TRBJ1-1; possible D gene TRBD1, 6 bases. CDR3 size: 11 residues. Germline loops: CDR1 SQVTM, CDR2 ANQGSEA. The V end lost 5 bases, the J end lost 6 bases, and 10 bases lay between the germline ends. CDR3 coding DNA: TGCAGCGTTCGACAGGTTTCTGAAGCTTTCTTT. Translated, it gives CSVRQVSEAFF. Drawing the rest from reference TRBV29-1 and TRBJ1-1, the complete variable domain is SAVISQKPSRDICQRGTSLTIQCQVDSQVTMMFWYRQQPGQSLTLIATANQGSEATYESGFVIDKFPISRPNLTFSTLTVSNMSPEDSSIYLCSVRQVSEAFFGQGTRLTVV.

This clonotype was found a few times. The rearrangement joins TRBV13 to TRBJ2-7; weak D call: TRBD1 (6 bases). Germline V gene sequence: CDR1 PRHDT, CDR2 FYEKMQ (reference sequence). V lost 5 bases and J 4 bases, leaving 9 bases between the germline ends. CDR3 length: 12 amino acids. DNA for the CDR3: TGTGCCAGCAGCAAGAGGGGGTACGAGCAGTACTTC. Protein: CASSKRGYEQYF.

In its sample, this clonotype was seen many times. The rearrangement links TRBV5-4 to TRBJ1-1; a weak D match, TRBD1 (5 bases). Germline CDR1 is SGHNT and CDR2 is YYREEE (reference sequence). V lost 4 bases to trimming and J lost 8 bases, with 18 bases between them. The CDR3 spans 14 residues. CDR3 coding DNA: TGTGCCAGCAGCCCGGACTGGGGGTCAAAGGAAGCTTTCTTT. It is translated as CASSPDWGSKEAFF.

This clonotype was recorded at least ten times. In DNA, the CDR3 is TGTGCCAGTACCCGACAGGGGGCACAGCCCCAGCATTTT. Translating it yields CASTRQGAQPQHF. The chain joins TRBV19 to TRBJ1-5, with 10 bases lining up with TRBD1. Germline trimming cut 7 bases from V and 7 bases from J; bases unmatched to any gene: 4. The CDR3 spans 13 residues. Germline CDR1 is LNHDA and CDR2 is SQIVND (reference sequence).